This TCR beta chain was retrieved from a study of brain metastases from non-small cell lung cancer. Only in-frame clones appear in the TCRdb table, and some are missing; sequencing was by immunoSEQ multiplex PCR. The sample includes about 1,500 clones, around 92% seen only once; the top ten take roughly 6%. The V and J ends lost 2 bases and 0 bases respectively, with 12 bases between them. Germline V lookup: CDR1 SGHRS, CDR2 YFSETQ. The CDR3 runs to 16 residues. The chain uses TRBV5-1 and TRBJ1-3; no clear D gene. This TCR came from a donor at least 40 years old with non-small cell lung cancer. The source material was tumor-adjacent normal tissue. The CDR3 DNA follows: TGCGCCAGCAGCTTAGAAGGATTCCACTCTGGAAACACCATATATTTT. Its protein product is CASSLEGFHSGNTIYF.